The 20 T cell receptor beta chains listed next were all sequenced from one sample in a study of OX40 agonist ivuxolimab in advanced cancers. Data came from immunoSEQ multiplex PCR; TCRdb stores just in-frame clones and leaves some out. The sample includes roughly 24,000 clones, approximately 75% of them seen just once. The material was CD4+ or CD8+ T cells sorted from blood, obtained in a trial of the OX40 agonist ivuxolimab. These TCRs come from an adult with an advanced solid tumor such as melanoma, head and neck, liver or kidney cancer.

This sequence joins TRBV6-5 and TRBJ1-1; D possibly corresponds to TRBD1 (5 bases). There are 14 residues in the CDR3. Trimming took 2 bases from V and 4 from J, leaving 11 bases between them. From germline, CDR1 is MNHEY and CDR2 SVGAGI. The DNA for the CDR3 is TGTGCCAGCAGTTACAAGGGGATTGGCACTGAAGCTTTCTTT. Translated, it gives CASSYKGIGTEAFF.

This chain links TRBV11-2 with TRBJ2-7; D possibly corresponds to TRBD2 (6 bases). This CDR3 spans 13 amino acids. Germline V gene lookup returns CDR1 SGHAT and CDR2 FQNNGV. V lost 5 bases and J 0 bases, leaving 8 bases between the germline ends. Written as DNA, the CDR3 is TGTGCCAGCAGCCTCGGGAGCTCCTACGAGCAGTACTTC. It is translated as CASSLGSSYEQYF.

The chain couples TRBV7-2 to TRBJ1-2; no reliable D call. Trimming pared 4 bases from V and 5 bases from J, leaving 11 bases between. This CDR3 contains 13 residues. The germline V gene encodes CDR1 SGHTA and CDR2 FQGNSA. CDR3 protein: CASSSPEAYGYTF. CDR3 DNA sequence: TGTGCCAGCAGCTCGCCGGAGGCATATGGCTACACCTTC.

The rearrangement joins TRBV5-1 to TRBJ2-7, with 11 bases aligning to TRBD1. The germline V gene encodes CDR1 SGHRS and CDR2 YFSETQ. This CDR3 comprises 14 residues. The ends lost 3 bases at V and 7 bases at J; junction bases unmatched: 6. CDR3 residues: CASSSGQGAREQYF. CDR3 coding DNA: TGCGCCAGCAGCTCAGGACAGGGGGCTAGGGAGCAGTACTTC.

This chain connects TRBV13 to TRBJ1-1; D may be TRBD1 (5 bases). Germline-derived CDR1 and CDR2 are PRHDT and FYEKMQ (reference sequence). The CDR3 extends over 16 amino acids. Trimming pared 2 bases from V and 0 bases from J, leaving 13 bases between. CDR3 DNA sequence: TGTGCCAGCAGCTTAAGGGGATCAGGGATGAACACTGAAGCTTTCTTT. Translated, it gives CASSLRGSGMNTEAFF.

The chain combines TRBV9 with TRBJ1-4; the D is unclear. This CDR3 has 14 residues. Trimming pared 6 bases from V and 0 bases from J, leaving 9 bases between. CDR1 is SGDLS, CDR2 YYNGEE, per germline. The CDR3 loop is CASIHYPTNEKLFF. CDR3 DNA sequence: TGTGCCAGCATTCACTACCCAACTAATGAAAAACTGTTTTTT.

The CDR3, as DNA: TGTGCCAGCAGCGTAGCTAGCGGGAGGAATGAGCAGTTCTTC. This translates into CASSVASGRNEQFF. The chain has TRBV9 and TRBJ2-1, with 11 bases aligning to TRBD2. CDR3 length: 14 residues. Germline V gene lookup returns CDR1 SGDLS and CDR2 YYNGEE. J gave up 7 bases and V 0 bases, and 0 bases lay outside the gene matches.

This clone was counted a single time. This chain joins TRBV9 and TRBJ2-5; D is possibly TRBD2 (6 bases). This CDR3 comprises 17 residues. Trimming pared 0 bases from V and 0 bases from J, leaving 15 bases between. CDR1 and CDR2 (germline): SGDLS, YYNGEE. This CDR3 is CASSVGDSARYQETQYF. The DNA for the CDR3 is TGTGCCAGCAGCGTAGGGGACTCGGCAAGGTACCAAGAGACCCAGTACTTC.

This chain connects TRBV4-2 to TRBJ2-7, with 8 positions matching TRBD2. Trimming removed 3 bases from V and 4 bases from J; junction bases left unmatched: 5. Germline loops: CDR1 LGHNA, CDR2 YNFKEQ. This CDR3 is built from 14 residues. CDR3 nucleotide sequence: TGTGCCAGCAGCCACGAACTAGCGGATTACGAGCAGTACTTC. Translating gives CASSHELADYEQYF.

Notes on this clone: This is likely an artifact of a read error, given a far larger clone one base away. This chain connects TRBV5-6 to TRBJ2-7; tentatively, D is TRBD1 (6 bases). Per germline, CDR1 SGHDT and CDR2 YYEEEE. The CDR3 consists of 13 residues. V gave up 4 bases and J gave up 0 bases, with 8 bases separating them. CDR3: CASSGDTSYEQYF. The DNA for the CDR3 is TGTGCCAGCAGCGGGGACACCTCCTACGAGCAGTACTTC.

The rearrangement joins TRBV5-4 to TRBJ2-1; 7 bases are shared with TRBD2. Germline assignment: CDR1 SGHNT and CDR2 YYREEE (reference sequence). This CDR3 region has 11 residues. With 5 bases clipped from V and 11 bases from J, the junction kept 4 bases outside the gene matches. The chain's CDR3 is CASRMGGKQFF. CDR3 DNA: TGTGCCAGCAGAATGGGGGGGAAGCAGTTCTTC.

The V and J genes are TRBV27 and TRBJ1-2, with D tentatively TRBD1 (5 bases). Germline CDR1 MNHEY, CDR2 SMNVEV (reference sequence). Trimming took off 0 bases at V and 0 bases at J, with 14 bases between the two ends. The CDR3 runs to 17 residues. For the CDR3, the DNA is TGTGCCAGCAGTTTATCCGCGGGACCGCTAGCTAACTATGGCTACACCTTC. It translates to CASSLSAGPLANYGYTF.

Points on this clone: One end of the junction varies from germline; a read error may be responsible. In the same sample, other DNA sequences code for this CDR3. The chain couples TRBV6-4 to TRBJ2-3; D is unresolved. This CDR3 has 14 residues. CDR1 is MRHNA, CDR2 SNTAGT, per germline. CDR3 sequence reads: CASSDSVSTDTQYF. CDR3 DNA: TGTGCCAGCAGTGACTCGGTTAGCACAGATACGCAGTACTTT.

This clone appeared a single time. The chain is built from TRBV7-3 and TRBJ2-2; possibly TRBD1 for D (5 bases). This CDR3 contains 12 residues. V lost 5 bases and J lost 8, with 9 bases in between. Germline V gives CDR1 SGHTA, CDR2 FQGTGA. In DNA form, the CDR3 reads TGTGCCAGCAGCCTTCAGGGTGGGGAGCTGTTTTTT. Translation: CASSLQGGELFF. The full variable domain, with the rest looked up from reference TRBV7-3 and TRBJ2-2, is GAGVSQTPSNKVTEKGKYVELRCDPISGHTALYWYRQSLGQGPEFLIYFQGTGAADDSGLPNDRFFAVRPEGSVSTLKIQRTERGDSAVYLCASSLQGGELFFGEGSRLTVL.

This clone was picked up a small number of times. V is TRBV14 and J is TRBJ1-1; D might be TRBD1 (5 bases). V lost 0 bases and J 1 base, leaving 21 bases between the germline ends. Germline V gene data show CDR1 as SGHDN and CDR2 as FVKESK. The CDR3 has 19 amino acids. The CDR3 region has the DNA TGTGCCAGCAGCCAAGATGGGCGACGGGTAGGGGTGGGGAACACTGAAGCTTTCTTT. Translating it yields CASSQDGRRVGVGNTEAFF. Full variable domain (rest looked up from reference TRBV14 and TRBJ1-1): EAGVTQFPSHSVIEKGQTVTLRCDPISGHDNLYWYRRVMGKEIKFLLHFVKESKQDESGMPNNRFLAERTGGTYSTLKVQPAELEDSGVYFCASSQDGRRVGVGNTEAFFGQGTRLTVV.

The CDR3 DNA reads TGTGCCACCAGCATCCTTTTGACAGAGCACTATGGCTACACCTTC. It translates to CATSILLTEHYGYTF. The chain combines TRBV15 with TRBJ1-2, with D perhaps matching TRBD1 (5 bases). V lost 4 bases to trimming and J lost 3 bases, with 15 bases between them. This CDR3 region has 15 residues. Germline V gives CDR1 LNHNV, CDR2 YYDKDF (reference sequence).

The CDR3 protein is CASSQVGRGGNYNEQFF. The CDR3 DNA is TGCGCCAGCAGCCAAGTCGGTCGGGGGGGCAACTACAATGAGCAGTTCTTC. The chain recombines TRBV4-1 with TRBJ2-1; 8 bases line up with TRBD2. V gave up 1 base and J gave up 3 bases; unmatched junction bases: 8. In germline, CDR1 is MGHRA, CDR2 YSYEKL. The CDR3 is 17 amino acids.

The chain links TRBV5-2 to TRBJ1-2; whether TRBD1, the table's D call, matches the DNA was not checked. TRBV5-2 is tagged as a pseudogene. The CDR3 loop spans 14 amino acids. The CDR3 DNA sequence: TGCGCCAGCAGCTTAGTACAGGGGGCCTCTGGCTACACCTTC. This translates into CASSLVQGASGYTF.

V usage is TRBV6-1 and J usage is TRBJ1-1; D not resolved. Between the trimmed V and J ends, which lost 5 bases and 3 bases, there was a span of 10 bases. Germline loops: CDR1 MNHNS, CDR2 SASEGT. This CDR3 is built from 13 residues. The CDR3 region is CASSHYTDTEAFF. CDR3 DNA sequence: TGTGCCAGCAGTCACTATACCGACACTGAAGCTTTCTTT.

V and J are TRBV13 and TRBJ2-5; D possibly corresponds to TRBD1 (6 bases). The DNA end is more similar to TRBJ2-7, so the J call may be wrong. CDR3 length equals 15 residues. The germline gives CDR1 PRHDT, CDR2 FYEKMQ (reference sequence). The CDR3 is CASSPTGSGSYEQYF. The CDR3 coding sequence is TGTGCCAGCAGCCCCACAGGGTCAGGCTCCTACGAGCAGTACTTC.